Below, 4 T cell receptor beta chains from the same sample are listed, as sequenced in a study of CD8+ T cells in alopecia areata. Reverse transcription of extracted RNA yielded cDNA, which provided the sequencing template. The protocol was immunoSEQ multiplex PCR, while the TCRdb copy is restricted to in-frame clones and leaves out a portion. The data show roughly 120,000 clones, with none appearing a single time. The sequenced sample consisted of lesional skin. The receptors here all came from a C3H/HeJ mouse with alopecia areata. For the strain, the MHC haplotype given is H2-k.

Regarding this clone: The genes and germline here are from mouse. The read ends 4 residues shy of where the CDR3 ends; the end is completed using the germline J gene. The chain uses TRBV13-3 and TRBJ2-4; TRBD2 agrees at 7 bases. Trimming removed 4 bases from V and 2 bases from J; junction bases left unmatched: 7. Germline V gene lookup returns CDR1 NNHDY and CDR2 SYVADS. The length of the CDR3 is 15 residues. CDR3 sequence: CASSREWGDQNTLYF. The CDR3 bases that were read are TGTGCCAGCAGTCGGGAATGGGGGGATCAAAAC.

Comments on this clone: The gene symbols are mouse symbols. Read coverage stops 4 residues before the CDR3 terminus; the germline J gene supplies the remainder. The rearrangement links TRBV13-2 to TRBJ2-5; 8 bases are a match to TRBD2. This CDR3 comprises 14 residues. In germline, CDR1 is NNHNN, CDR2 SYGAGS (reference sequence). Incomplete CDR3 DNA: TGTGCCAGCGGTGGAGTCTGGGGGGAAGAC. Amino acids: CASGGVWGED. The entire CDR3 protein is CASGGVWGEDTQYF.

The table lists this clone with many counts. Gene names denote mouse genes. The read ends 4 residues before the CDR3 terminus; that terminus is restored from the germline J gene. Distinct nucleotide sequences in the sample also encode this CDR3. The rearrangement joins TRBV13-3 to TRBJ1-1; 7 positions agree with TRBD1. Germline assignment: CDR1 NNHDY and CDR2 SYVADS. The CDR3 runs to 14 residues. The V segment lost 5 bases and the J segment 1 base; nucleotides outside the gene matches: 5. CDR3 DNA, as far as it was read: TGTGCCAGCAGCCTGGGACAGAAAAACACA. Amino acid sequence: CASSLGQKNT. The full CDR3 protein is CASSLGQKNTEVFF.

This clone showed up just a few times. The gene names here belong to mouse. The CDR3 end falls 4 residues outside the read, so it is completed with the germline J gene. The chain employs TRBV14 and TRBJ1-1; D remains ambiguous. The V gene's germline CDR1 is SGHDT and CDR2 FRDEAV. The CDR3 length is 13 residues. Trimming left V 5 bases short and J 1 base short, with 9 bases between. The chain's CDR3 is CASSPTRNTEVFF. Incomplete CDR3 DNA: TGTGCCAGCAGCCCTACAAGGAACACA.